This TCR beta chain was obtained from a study of blood T cells in healthy people across ages. Findings and limits, study-wide: Those diversity estimates obtained from one million T cells were thought to be underestimates.

Primed by a sample-barcoded 5' primer and a J-beta primer mix, a second PCR proceeded for 7 to 11 cycles. From the 5' RACE reads, TCRdb called clonotypes with MiXCR, one entry per CDR3 protein. Among 980,000 or so distinct CDR3 sequences listed, 48% were seen once. Remarks on this clonotype: Its antigen remains unknown. A single base separates this from a much larger clone, so it may be a read error.

The length of the CDR3 is 12 residues. Germline-derived CDR1 and CDR2 are SGHTA and FQGNSA. V was cut by 5 bases and J by 7 bases, with 12 bases left in between. The TCR originated in a man between 25 and 39 years old in good health. This rearrangement joins TRBV7-2 to TRBJ2-7; D ambiguous. Sequences were obtained from blood. The CDR3 DNA reads as TGTGCCAGCAGCCCCCAAAGTAATGAGCAGTACTTC. Translated: CASSPQSNEQYF.